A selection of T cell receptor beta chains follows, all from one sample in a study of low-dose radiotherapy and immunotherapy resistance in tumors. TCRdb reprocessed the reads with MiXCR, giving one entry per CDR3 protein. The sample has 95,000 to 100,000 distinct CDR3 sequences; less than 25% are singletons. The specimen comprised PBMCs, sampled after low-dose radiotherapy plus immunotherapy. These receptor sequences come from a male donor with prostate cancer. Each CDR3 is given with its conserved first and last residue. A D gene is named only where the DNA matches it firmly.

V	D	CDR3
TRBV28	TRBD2	CASSRGAGLAGGYEQYF
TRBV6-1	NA	CASSEAEPPNTEAFF
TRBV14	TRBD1	CASSIHRGDTNEKLFF
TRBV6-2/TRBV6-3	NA	CASRSRQGGRETQYF
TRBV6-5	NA	CASTRGPNTGELFFF
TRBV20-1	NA	CSASSTGSSISNQPQHF
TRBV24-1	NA	CATSEWGNTGELFF
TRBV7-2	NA	CASSAGRGETQYF
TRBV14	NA	CASSQDITLNIQYF
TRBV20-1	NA	CSALPSGRKETQYF
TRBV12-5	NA	CASGDSVYNSPLHF
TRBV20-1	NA	CSARLLGGTYNSPLHF
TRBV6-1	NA	CASARASGTIYF
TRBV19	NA	CASRQSFGETQYF
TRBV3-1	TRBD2	CASSLTGGTRYNEQFF
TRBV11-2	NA	CASSSLILGTDTQYF
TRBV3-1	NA	CASSQGGGETQYF
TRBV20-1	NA	CSAPPIWGASEQFF
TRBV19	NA	CAAKGTFDEKLFF
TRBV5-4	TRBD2	CASRSSGGGETQYF
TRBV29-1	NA	CSVAGSTYEQYF
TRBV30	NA	CAWDSMNTEAFF
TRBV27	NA	CASSLSPRTDLYGYTF
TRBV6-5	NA	CASSPSAGPPQFF
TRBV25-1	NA	CARHRDSGNTIYF
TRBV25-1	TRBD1	CASSGTASYEQYF
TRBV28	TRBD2	CASRSGSTHEQYF